The clone carrying this TCR beta chain has a single count. What it binds is not known. V was trimmed by 2 bases and J by 1 base, leaving 12 bases between them. The V gene's germline CDR1 is SGHRS and CDR2 YFSETQ. This CDR3 region has 15 residues. The PCR used 52 TRBV and 13 TRBJ primers. Profiled with immunoSEQ multiplex PCR; TCRdb holds only in-frame clones, not every one. The sample has some 30,000 clones, nearly 95% seen once. The sample originates from a study of regulatory T cells. Study-level points and caveats: In CD3G-deficient patients, conventional CD4+ T cells were enriched for hydrophobic CDR3 residues at positions 6 and 7. Patient repertoires had restricted TRB V-J pairs and skewed V and J usage, most in Tregs.

The rearrangement joins TRBV5-1 to TRBJ2-5; weak D call: TRBD2 (5 bases). The sequence came from a child under 10 years old with CD3G deficiency. The sequenced sample consisted of conventional CD4+ T cells sorted from blood. The CDR3 sequence is CASSLGTRGQETQYF. In DNA form, the CDR3 reads TGCGCCAGCAGCTTAGGCACCCGGGGCCAAGAGACCCAGTACTTC.